These T cell receptor beta chains were read from a single sample in a study of blood T cell repertoires in COVID-19. The method was immunoSEQ multiplex PCR; TCRdb's version includes in-frame clones alone and lacks a portion of them. The data hold about 61,000 clones, with around four fifths observed a single time. The specimen was peripheral blood. The receptors here all came from a woman aged 65 to 85 with acute or convalescent COVID-19. The CDR3 runs from the conserved cysteine through the conserved F or W. A D gene is named only where the DNA matches it firmly. Rows may omit the clone size; those that give it use once, few, many or a size class.

d_gene,v_gene,len,j_gene,abundance,CDR3nt,CDR3aa
.,TRBV27,16,TRBJ2-5,.,TGTGCCAGCAGTTCACAGGGCTCGGTCTCGTTGGAGACCCAGTACTTC,CASSSQGSVSLETQYF
.,TRBV6-2/TRBV6-3,15,TRBJ2-1,.,TGTGCCAGCAGTTACCGGTCCCTTTCCTACAATGAGCAGTTCTTC,CASSYRSLSYNEQFF
.,TRBV28,9,TRBJ2-5,.,TGTGCCGCGCAAGAGACCCAGTACTTC,CAAQETQYF
TRBD1,TRBV29-1,12,TRBJ2-3,once,TGCAGCGCCGGGACAGGGAGTGGATGGCAGTATTTT,CSAGTGSGWQYF
TRBD1,TRBV7-9,17,TRBJ1-6,.,TGTGCCAGCAGCTTAGCGGGCGGGACAGGGGAAAATTCACCCCTCCACTTT,CASSLAGGTGENSPLHF
.,TRBV25-1,11,TRBJ1-3,.,TGTGCCACCGGGGAAATGAACACCATATATTTT,CATGEMNTIYF
TRBD2,TRBV11-3,17,TRBJ2-1,.,TGTGCCAGCAGCCCGACCACTCTAGCGGGGGGTTGCGATGAGCAGTTCTTC,CASSPTTLAGGCDEQFF
.,TRBV6-2/TRBV6-3,16,TRBJ2-2,.,TGTGCCAGCAGCCGAAAACAGGGCTTGGGTACCGGGGAGCTGTTTTTT,CASSRKQGLGTGELFF
.,TRBV6-2/TRBV6-3,15,TRBJ2-5,.,TGTGCCAGCAGTTCACGGCAGGTCCGTAGGGAGACCCAGTACTTC,CASSSRQVRRETQYF
.,TRBV20-1,11,TRBJ1-2,.,TGCAGTGCTAGTCAGGGTGAGGGCTACACCTTC,CSASQGEGYTF
.,TRBV5-1,14,TRBJ2-1,.,TGCGCCAGCAAATCGGACGAGGGGAGGAATGAGCAGTTCTTC,CASKSDEGRNEQFF
.,TRBV10-3,13,TRBJ1-2,.,TGTGCCATCACCGGGCGGGGGGCGGATGGCTACACCTTC,CAITGRGADGYTF
TRBD1,TRBV4-1,16,TRBJ2-7,.,TGCGCCAGCAGCCAATTCCCGGGACAGACTTTCTACGAGCAGTACTTC,CASSQFPGQTFYEQYF
TRBD1,TRBV18,15,TRBJ2-2,.,TGTGCCAGCTCACCCAATGGACAGGACGGCGGGGAGCTGTTTTTT,CASSPNGQDGGELFF
.,TRBV11-3,14,TRBJ2-1,once,TGTGCCAGCAGCTTACAAGGACAGTACAATGAGCAGTTCTTC,CASSLQGQYNEQFF
TRBD1,TRBV12-5,15,TRBJ2-1,.,TGTGCTAGTGGTTTGGGCTCCGGGACAGTCAATGAGCAGTTCTTC,CASGLGSGTVNEQFF
.,TRBV4-1,14,TRBJ2-7,.,TGCGCCAGCAGCTTGGGGGCCGGCACCTACGAGCAGTACTTC,CASSLGAGTYEQYF
TRBD1,TRBV7-8,18,TRBJ1-5,.,TGTGCCAGCAGCTTAAGAGACAGGGGCTCCTATAGCAATCAGCCCCAGCATTTT,CASSLRDRGSYSNQPQHF
TRBD2,TRBV6-5,15,TRBJ2-5,.,TGTGCCAGCAGGAGGGAAGGACTAGGCAAAGAGACCCAGTACTTC,CASRREGLGKETQYF
.,TRBV12-3/TRBV12-4,11,TRBJ2-5,.,TGTGCCAGCAGTCGGCGGGAGACCCAGTACTTC,CASSRRETQYF
TRBD1,TRBV29-1,13,TRBJ1-2,.,TGCAGCGCGAAGGGACAGGTGGGCTATGGCTACACCTTC,CSAKGQVGYGYTF
.,TRBV5-5,16,TRBJ2-2,.,TGTGCCAGCAGCCCAACCGACGGGACACCCACCGGGGAGCTGTTTTTT,CASSPTDGTPTGELFF
.,TRBV11-2,14,TRBJ1-6,once,TGTGCCAGCAGCCTACAGTTCTATAATTCACCCCTCCACTTT,CASSLQFYNSPLHF